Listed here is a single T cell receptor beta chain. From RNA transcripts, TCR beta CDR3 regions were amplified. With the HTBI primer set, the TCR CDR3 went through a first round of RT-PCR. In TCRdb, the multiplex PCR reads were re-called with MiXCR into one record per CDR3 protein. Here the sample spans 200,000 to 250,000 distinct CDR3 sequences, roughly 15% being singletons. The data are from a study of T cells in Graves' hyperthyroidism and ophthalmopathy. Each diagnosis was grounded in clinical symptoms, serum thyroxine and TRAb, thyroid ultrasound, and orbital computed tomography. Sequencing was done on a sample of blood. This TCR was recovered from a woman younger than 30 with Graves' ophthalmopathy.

The CDR3 DNA is TGTGCCAGTAGCCAAGATCCTAATCAGCCCCAGCATTTT. Residues: CASSQDPNQPQHF. This sequence joins TRBV19 and TRBJ1-5; D unresolved. Per the germline V gene, CDR1 is LNHDA and CDR2 is SQIVND (reference sequence). Trimming cost V 6 bases and J 4 bases, with 10 bases left between them. The CDR3 covers 13 residues.